Included here is one TCR beta chain sequence, with context. Germline trimming cut 11 bases from V and 0 bases from J; bases unmatched to any gene: 11. Per germline, CDR1 SGHTA and CDR2 FQGNSA. The CDR3 loop spans 15 amino acids. The source of the sample is a study of T cell changes during pregnancy in multiple sclerosis. Sequenced by immunoSEQ multiplex PCR; TCRdb stores in-frame clones only, minus some. The sample lists 35,000 to 50,000 clones, 90% occurring once. The chain couples TRBV7-2 to TRBJ2-3; 7 nucleotides align to TRBD2. Sequenced material: peripheral blood, taken in the second trimester of pregnancy. The sequence derives from a female donor in good health, enrolled as a control in a pregnancy study. CDR3 loop: CAHSDTSDSTDTQYF. In nucleotides, the CDR3 is TGTGCCCACTCGGACACTAGCGATAGCACAGATACGCAGTATTTT.